Listed below are T cell receptor beta chains from one sample, sequenced in a study of blood T cell repertoires in COVID-19. Clones were sequenced by immunoSEQ multiplex PCR, and TCRdb holds only the in-frame ones, with some missing. The top ten clones hold more than 7.5% of a sample with 100,000 to 150,000 clones, around 81% of them seen once. What was sequenced was peripheral blood. These receptor sequences come from a woman aged 60-70 years with active or convalescent COVID-19. The CDR3 runs from the conserved cysteine through the conserved F or W.

V	J	CDR3
TRBV7-9	TRBJ2-7	CASSLVDSPSPYEQYF
TRBV28	TRBJ1-2	CASSLNRKGQGSSNYGYTF
TRBV9	TRBJ2-2	CASSRRGLAGANTGELFF
TRBV28	TRBJ1-5	CASSSQGQGNQPQHF
TRBV7-2	TRBJ2-1	CASSRGGATSGDNEQFF
TRBV7-3	TRBJ2-1	CASSLGLGNEQFF
TRBV28	TRBJ2-5	CASSFPRQESEETQYF
TRBV28	TRBJ2-6	CASSLLGDTSGANVLTF
TRBV19	TRBJ2-1	CASSRVDRGNEQFF
TRBV7-2	TRBJ2-7	CASSLVRDNYEQYF
TRBV6-1	TRBJ1-3	CASSEARGGNTIYF
TRBV28	TRBJ1-1	CATTPGPMTEAFF
TRBV9	TRBJ1-2	CASSPPGINYGYTF